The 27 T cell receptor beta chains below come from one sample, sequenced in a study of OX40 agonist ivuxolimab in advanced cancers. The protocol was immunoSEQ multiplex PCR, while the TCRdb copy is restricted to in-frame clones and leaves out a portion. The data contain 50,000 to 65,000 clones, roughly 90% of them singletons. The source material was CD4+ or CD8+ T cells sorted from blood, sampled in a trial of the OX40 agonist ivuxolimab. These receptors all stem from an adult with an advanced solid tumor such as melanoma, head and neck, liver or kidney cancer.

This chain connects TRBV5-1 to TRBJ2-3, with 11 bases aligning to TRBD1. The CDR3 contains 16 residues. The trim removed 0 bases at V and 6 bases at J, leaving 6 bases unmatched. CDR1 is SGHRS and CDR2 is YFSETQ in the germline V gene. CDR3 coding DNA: TGCGCCAGCAGCTTGGGGGACAGGGGGTATATGGATACGCAGTATTTT. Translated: CASSLGDRGYMDTQYF. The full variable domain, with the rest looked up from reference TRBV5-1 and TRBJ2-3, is KAGVTQTPRYLIKTRGQQVTLSCSPISGHRSVSWYQQTPGQGLQFLFEYFSETQRNKGNFPGRFSGRQFSNSRSEMNVSTLELGDSALYLCASSLGDRGYMDTQYFGPGTRLTVL.

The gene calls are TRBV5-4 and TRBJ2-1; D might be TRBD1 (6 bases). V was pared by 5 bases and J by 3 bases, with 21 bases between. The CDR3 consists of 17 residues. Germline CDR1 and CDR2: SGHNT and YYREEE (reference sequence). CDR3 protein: CASRTKSDSWRYNEQFF. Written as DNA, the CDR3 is TGTGCCAGCAGAACGAAATCGGACAGCTGGCGCTACAATGAGCAGTTCTTC. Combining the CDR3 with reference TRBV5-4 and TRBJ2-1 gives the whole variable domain ETGVTQSPTHLIKTRGQQVTLRCSSQSGHNTVSWYQQALGQGPQFIFQYYREEENGRGNFPPRFSGLQFPNYSSELNVNALELDDSALYLCASRTKSDSWRYNEQFFGPGTRLTVL.

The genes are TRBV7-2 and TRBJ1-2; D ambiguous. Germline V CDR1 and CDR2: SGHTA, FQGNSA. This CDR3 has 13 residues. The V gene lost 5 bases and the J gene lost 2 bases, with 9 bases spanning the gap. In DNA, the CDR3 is TGTGCCAGCAGCCAGACGGGAAACTATGGCTACACCTTC. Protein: CASSQTGNYGYTF.

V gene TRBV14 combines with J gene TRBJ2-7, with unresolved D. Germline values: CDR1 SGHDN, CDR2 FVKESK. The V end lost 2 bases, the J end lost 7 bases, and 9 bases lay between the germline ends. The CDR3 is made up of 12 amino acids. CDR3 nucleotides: TGTGCCAGCAGCCAACACCGTCTTGAGCAGTACTTC. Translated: CASSQHRLEQYF.

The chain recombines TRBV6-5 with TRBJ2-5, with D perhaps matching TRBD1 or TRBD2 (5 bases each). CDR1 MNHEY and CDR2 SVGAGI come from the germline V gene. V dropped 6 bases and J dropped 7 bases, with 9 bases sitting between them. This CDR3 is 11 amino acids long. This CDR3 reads CASRLGGTQYF. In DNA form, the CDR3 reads TGTGCCAGCAGACTTGGGGGGACCCAGTACTTC.

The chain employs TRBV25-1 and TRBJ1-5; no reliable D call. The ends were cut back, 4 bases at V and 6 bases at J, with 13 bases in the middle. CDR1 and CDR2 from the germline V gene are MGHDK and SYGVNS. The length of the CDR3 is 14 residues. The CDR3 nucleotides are TGTGCCAGCAGTGGCCTAGAGTTTTCTCAGCCCCAGCATTTT. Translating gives CASSGLEFSQPQHF.

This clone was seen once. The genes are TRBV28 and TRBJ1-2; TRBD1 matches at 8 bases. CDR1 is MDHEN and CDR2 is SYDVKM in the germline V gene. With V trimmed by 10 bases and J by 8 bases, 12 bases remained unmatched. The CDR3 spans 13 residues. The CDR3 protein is CATLISDRAGYTF. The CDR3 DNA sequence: TGTGCCACCTTAATCTCGGACAGGGCCGGCTACACCTTC.

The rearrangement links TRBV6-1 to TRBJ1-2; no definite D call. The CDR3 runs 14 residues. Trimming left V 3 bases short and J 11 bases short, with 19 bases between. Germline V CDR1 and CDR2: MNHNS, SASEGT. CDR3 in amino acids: CASSEDSYYVGYTF. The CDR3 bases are TGTGCCAGCAGTGAGGACTCCTACTATGTGGGGTACACCTTC.

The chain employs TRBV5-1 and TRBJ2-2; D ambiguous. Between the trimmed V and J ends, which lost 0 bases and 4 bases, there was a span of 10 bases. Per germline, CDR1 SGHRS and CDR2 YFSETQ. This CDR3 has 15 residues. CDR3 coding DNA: TGCGCCAGCAGCTTGGCAGTTAGCCCCACCGGGGAGCTGTTTTTT. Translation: CASSLAVSPTGELFF.

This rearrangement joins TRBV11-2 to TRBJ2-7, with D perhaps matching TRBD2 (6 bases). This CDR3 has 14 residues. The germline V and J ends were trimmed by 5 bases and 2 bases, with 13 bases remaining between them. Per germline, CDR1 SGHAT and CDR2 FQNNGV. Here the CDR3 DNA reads TGTGCCAGCAGCCGCGGGACGACCACCTACGAGCAGTACTTC. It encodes CASSRGTTTYEQYF.

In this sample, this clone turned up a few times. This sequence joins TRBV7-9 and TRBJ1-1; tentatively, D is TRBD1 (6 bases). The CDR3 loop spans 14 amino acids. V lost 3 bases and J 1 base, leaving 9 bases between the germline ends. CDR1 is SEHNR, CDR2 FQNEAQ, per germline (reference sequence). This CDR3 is CASSLGHQNTEAFF. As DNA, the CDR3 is TGTGCCAGCAGCTTGGGACACCAGAACACTGAAGCTTTCTTT.

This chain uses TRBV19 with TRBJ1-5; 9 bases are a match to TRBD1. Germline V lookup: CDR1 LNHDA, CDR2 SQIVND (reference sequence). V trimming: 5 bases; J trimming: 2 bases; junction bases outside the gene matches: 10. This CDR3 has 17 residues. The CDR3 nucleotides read TGTGCCAGTAGTGGACTGGACAGGGGCGCTGGCAATCAGCCCCAGCATTTT. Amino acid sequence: CASSGLDRGAGNQPQHF.

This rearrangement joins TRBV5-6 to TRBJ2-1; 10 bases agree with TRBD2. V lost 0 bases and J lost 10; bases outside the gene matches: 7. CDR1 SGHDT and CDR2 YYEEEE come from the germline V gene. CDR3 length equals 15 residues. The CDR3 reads CASSLESGRAQEQFF. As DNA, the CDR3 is TGTGCCAGCAGCTTGGAAAGCGGGAGGGCCCAGGAGCAGTTCTTC.

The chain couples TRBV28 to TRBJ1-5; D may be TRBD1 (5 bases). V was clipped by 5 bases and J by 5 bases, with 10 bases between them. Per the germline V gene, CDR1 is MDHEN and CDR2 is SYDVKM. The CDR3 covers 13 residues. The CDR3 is CASSRQGDQPQHF. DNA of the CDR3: TGTGCCAGCAGTCGGCAGGGAGATCAGCCCCAGCATTTT.

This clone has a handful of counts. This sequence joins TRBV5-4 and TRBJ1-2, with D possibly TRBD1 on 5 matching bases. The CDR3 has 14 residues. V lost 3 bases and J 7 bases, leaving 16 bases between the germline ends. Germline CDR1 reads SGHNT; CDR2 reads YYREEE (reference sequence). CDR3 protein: CASSSLGHGGGYTF. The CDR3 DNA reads TGTGCCAGCAGCTCCCTCGGACACGGTGGTGGCTACACCTTC. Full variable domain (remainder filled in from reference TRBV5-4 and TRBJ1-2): ETGVTQSPTHLIKTRGQQVTLRCSSQSGHNTVSWYQQALGQGPQFIFQYYREEENGRGNFPPRFSGLQFPNYSSELNVNALELDDSALYLCASSSLGHGGGYTFGSGTRLTVV.

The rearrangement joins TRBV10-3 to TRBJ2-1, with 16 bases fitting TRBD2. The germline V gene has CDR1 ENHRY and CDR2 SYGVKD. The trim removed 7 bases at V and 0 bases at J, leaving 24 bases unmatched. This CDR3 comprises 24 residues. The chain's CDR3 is CAINPTGTVGLAGGIRSSYNEQFF. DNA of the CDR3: TGTGCCATCAATCCGACCGGGACAGTGGGACTAGCGGGAGGGATTAGAAGCTCCTACAATGAGCAGTTCTTC.

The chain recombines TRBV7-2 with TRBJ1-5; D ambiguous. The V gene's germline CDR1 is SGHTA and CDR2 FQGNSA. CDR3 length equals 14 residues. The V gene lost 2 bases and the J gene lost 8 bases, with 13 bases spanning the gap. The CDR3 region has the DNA TGTGCCAGCAGCTTATCCCCGACTGCTAAGCCCCAGCATTTT. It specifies CASSLSPTAKPQHF.

For the CDR3, the DNA is TGTGCCAGCAGTGAAGCGAGGACAGGGGGCCTGACAGATACGCAGTATTTT. Its protein product is CASSEARTGGLTDTQYF. The chain combines TRBV6-1 with TRBJ2-3; 11 nucleotides line up with TRBD1. The CDR3 loop spans 17 amino acids. CDR1 and CDR2 from the germline V gene are MNHNS and SASEGT. With 0 bases clipped from V and 3 bases from J, the junction kept 5 bases outside the gene matches.

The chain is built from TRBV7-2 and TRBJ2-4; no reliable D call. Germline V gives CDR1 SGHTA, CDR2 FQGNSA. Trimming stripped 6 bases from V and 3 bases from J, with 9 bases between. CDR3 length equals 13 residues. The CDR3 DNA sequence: TGTGCCAGCAGTAGGGAATACAAAAACATTCAGTACTTC. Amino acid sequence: CASSREYKNIQYF. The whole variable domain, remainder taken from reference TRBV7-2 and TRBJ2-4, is GAGVSQSPSNKVTEKGKDVELRCDPISGHTALYWYRQSLGQGLEFLIYFQGNSAPDKSGLPSDRFSAERTGGSVSTLTIQRTQQEDSAVYLCASSREYKNIQYFGAGTRLSVL.

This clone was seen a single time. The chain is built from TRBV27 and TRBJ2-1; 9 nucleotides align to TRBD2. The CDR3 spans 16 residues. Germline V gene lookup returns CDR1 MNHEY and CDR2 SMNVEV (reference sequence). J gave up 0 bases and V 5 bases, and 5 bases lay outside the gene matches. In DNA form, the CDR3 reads TGTGCCAGCAGTGACTCACTAGCGGGCTCCTACAATGAGCAGTTCTTC. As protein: CASSDSLAGSYNEQFF.

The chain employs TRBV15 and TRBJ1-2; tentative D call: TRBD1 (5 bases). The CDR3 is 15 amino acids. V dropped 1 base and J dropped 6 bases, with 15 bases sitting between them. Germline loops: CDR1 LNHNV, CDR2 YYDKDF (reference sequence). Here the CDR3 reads CATSRADTAGDGYTF. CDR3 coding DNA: TGTGCCACCAGCAGAGCGGACACGGCGGGGGATGGCTACACCTTC.

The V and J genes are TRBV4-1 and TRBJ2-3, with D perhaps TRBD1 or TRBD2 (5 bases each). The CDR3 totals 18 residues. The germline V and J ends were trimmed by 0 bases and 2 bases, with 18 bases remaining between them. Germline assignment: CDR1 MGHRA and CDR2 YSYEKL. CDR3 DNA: TGCGCCAGCAGCCAAGATCTGCAGGGTAGGGGAGTCACAGATACGCAGTATTTT. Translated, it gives CASSQDLQGRGVTDTQYF.

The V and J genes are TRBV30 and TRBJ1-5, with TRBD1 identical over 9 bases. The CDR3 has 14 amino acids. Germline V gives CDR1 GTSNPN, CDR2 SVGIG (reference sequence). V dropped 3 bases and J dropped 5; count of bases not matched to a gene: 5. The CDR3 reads CAWRGTGIHQPQHF. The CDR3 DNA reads TGTGCCTGGAGGGGGACAGGGATCCATCAGCCCCAGCATTTT.

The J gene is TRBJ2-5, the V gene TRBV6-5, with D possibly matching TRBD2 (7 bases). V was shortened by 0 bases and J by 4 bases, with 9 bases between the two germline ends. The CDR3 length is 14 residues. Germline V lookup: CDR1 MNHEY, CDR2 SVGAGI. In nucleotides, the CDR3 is TGTGCCAGCAGTTACTCGGGGGGGCGAGAGACCCAGTACTTC. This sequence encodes CASSYSGGRETQYF.

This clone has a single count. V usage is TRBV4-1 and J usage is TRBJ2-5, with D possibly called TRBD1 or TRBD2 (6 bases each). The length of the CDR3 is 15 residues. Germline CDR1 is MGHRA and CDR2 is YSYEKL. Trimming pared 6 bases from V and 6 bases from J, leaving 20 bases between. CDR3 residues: CASSAKPEGGKTQYF. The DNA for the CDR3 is TGCGCCAGCAGTGCCAAACCGGAGGGGGGAAAGACCCAGTACTTC.

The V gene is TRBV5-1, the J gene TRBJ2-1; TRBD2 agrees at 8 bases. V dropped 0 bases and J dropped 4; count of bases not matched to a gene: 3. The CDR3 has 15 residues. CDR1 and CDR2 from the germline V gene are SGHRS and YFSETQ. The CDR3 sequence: CASSLVAGGYNEQFF. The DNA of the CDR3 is TGCGCCAGCAGCTTGGTTGCGGGGGGATACAATGAGCAGTTCTTC.

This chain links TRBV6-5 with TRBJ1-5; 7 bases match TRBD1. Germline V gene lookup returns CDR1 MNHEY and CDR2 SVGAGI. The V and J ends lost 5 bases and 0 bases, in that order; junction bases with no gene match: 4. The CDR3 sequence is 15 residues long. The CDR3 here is CASSAGQNSNQPQHF. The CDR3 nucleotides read TGTGCCAGCAGTGCGGGACAGAATAGCAATCAGCCCCAGCATTTT.